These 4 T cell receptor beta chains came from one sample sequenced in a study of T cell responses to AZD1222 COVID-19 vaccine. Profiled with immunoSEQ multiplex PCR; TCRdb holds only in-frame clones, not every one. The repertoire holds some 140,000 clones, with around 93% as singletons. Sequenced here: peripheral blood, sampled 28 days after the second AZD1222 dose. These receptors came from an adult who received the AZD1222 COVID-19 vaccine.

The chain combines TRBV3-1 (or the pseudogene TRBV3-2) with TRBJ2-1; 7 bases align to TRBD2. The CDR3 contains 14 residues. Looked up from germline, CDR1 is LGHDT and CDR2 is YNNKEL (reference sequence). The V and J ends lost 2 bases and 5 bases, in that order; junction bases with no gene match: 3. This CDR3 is CASSQLTSDNEQFF. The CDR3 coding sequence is TGTGCCAGCAGCCAACTTACTAGCGACAATGAGCAGTTCTTC.

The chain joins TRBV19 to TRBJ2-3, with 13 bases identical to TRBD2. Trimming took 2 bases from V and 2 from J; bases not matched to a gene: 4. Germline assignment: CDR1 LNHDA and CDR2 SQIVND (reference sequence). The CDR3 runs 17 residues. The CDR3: CASSIMTSGGPTDTQYF. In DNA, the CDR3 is TGTGCCAGTAGTATAATGACTAGCGGGGGGCCCACAGATACGCAGTATTTT.

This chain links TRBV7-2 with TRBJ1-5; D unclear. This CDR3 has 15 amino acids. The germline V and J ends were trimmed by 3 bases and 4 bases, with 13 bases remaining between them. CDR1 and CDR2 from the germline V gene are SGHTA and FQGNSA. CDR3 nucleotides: TGTGCCAGCAGCTTTACTGCAGAAAGAAATCAGCCCCAGCATTTT. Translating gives CASSFTAERNQPQHF.

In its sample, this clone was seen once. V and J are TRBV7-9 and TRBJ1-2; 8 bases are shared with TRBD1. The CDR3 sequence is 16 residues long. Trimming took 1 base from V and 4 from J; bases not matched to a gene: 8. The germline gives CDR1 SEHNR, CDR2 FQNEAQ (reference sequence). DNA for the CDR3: TGTGCCAGCAGCTTAGTAGGCGACAGGGGCCTCTATGGCTACACCTTC. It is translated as CASSLVGDRGLYGYTF.